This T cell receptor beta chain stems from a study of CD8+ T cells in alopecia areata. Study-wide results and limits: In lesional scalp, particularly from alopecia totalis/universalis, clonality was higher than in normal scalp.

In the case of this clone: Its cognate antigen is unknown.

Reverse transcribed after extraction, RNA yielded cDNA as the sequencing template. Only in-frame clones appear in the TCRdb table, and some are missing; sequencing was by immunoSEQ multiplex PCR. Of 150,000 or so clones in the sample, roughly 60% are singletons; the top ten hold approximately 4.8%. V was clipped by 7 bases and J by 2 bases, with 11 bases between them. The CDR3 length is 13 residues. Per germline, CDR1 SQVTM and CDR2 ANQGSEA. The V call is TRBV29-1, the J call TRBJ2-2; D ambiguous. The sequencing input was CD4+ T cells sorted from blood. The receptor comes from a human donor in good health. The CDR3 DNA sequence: TGCAGCGCGGACGGGCCCAACACCGGGGAGCTGTTTTTT. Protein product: CSADGPNTGELFF.